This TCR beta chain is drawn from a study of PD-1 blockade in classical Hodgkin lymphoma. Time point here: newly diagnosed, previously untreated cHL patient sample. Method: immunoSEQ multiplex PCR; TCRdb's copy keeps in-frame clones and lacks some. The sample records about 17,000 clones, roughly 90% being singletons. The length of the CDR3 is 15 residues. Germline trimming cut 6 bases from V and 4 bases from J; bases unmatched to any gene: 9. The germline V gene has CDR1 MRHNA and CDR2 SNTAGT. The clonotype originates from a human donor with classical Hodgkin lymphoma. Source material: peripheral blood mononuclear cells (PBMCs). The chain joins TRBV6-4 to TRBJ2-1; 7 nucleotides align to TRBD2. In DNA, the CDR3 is TGTGCCAGCAGCCCCGCTGCGGGAGAGTACAATGAGCAGTTCTTC. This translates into CASSPAAGEYNEQFF.